This TCR beta chain was identified during a study of control samples from healthy donors and cancer patients. Generated by immunoSEQ multiplex PCR, the TCRdb table keeps only in-frame clones and is missing some. The profile shows about 12,000 clones, roughly 95% of them singletons. CDR1 SEHNR and CDR2 FQNEAQ come from the germline V gene (reference sequence). CDR3 length: 15 amino acids. V lost 5 bases and J lost 4, with 17 bases in between. This clone was counted a single time. The clonotype was recovered from a man aged 70 or older with head and neck cancer. Input material: PBMCs. The rearrangement joins TRBV7-9 to TRBJ1-1; D is perhaps TRBD1 (5 bases). The CDR3 here is CASSRWGGAGTEAFF. The CDR3 coding sequence is TGTGCCAGCAGCCGGTGGGGTGGGGCAGGCACTGAAGCTTTCTTT.